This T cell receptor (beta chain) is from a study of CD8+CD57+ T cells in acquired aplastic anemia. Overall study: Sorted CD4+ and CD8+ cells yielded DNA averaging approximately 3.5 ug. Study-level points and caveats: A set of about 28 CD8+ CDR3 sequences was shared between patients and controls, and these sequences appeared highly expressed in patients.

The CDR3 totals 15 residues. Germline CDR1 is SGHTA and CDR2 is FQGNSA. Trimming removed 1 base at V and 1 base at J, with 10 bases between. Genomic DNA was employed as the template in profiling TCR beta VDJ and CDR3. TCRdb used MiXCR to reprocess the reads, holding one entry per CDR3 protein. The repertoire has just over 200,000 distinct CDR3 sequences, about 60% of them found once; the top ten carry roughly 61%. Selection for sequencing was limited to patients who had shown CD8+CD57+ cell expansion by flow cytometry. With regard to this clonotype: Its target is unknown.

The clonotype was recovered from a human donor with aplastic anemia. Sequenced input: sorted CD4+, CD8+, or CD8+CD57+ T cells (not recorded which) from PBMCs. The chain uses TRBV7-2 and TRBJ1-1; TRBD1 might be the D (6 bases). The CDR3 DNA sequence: TGTGCCAGCAGCTTAGGGGGGGCGCAGAACACTGAAGCTTTCTTT. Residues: CASSLGGAQNTEAFF. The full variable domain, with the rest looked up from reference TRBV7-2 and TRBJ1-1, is GAGVSQSPSNKVTEKGKDVELRCDPISGHTALYWYRQSLGQGLEFLIYFQGNSAPDKSGLPSDRFSAERTGGSVSTLTIQRTQQEDSAVYLCASSLGGAQNTEAFFGQGTRLTVV.